This TCR beta chain was documented in a study of blood T cell repertoires in COVID-19. The protocol was immunoSEQ multiplex PCR, while the TCRdb copy is restricted to in-frame clones and leaves out a portion. This table holds approximately 200,000 clones, approximately 84% found once. CDR3 length equals 19 residues. CDR1 and CDR2 from the germline V gene are SGHDT and YYEEEE. The J segment lost 4 bases and the V segment lost 4 bases, leaving 18 bases of the junction unmatched. The J gene is TRBJ2-2, the V gene TRBV5-6; 8 positions match TRBD1. This clonotype was sampled from a woman aged 25 to 45 who had recovered from COVID-19. The sample was PBMCs or T cells enriched from blood (not recorded which). CDR3 residues: CASSRWTGLIATATGELFF. For the CDR3, the DNA is TGTGCCAGCAGCAGATGGACAGGGCTCATAGCTACAGCCACCGGGGAGCTGTTTTTT.